A selection of T cell receptor beta chains follows, all from one sample in a study of blood T cell repertoires in COVID-19. The repertoire was sequenced with immunoSEQ multiplex PCR; TCRdb's copy has only in-frame clones and lacks some. This repertoire shows tens of thousands of clones, nearly 90% found once; its top ten account for around 4.9%. Sequenced: peripheral blood. These receptors were obtained from a woman in her 50s with active COVID-19. Each CDR3 is given with its conserved first and last residue. A D gene is named only where the DNA matches it firmly. Part of the rows lack a size; the others show once, few, many or a class for expanded clones.

CDR3aa	CDR3nt	d_gene	v_gene	abundance	j_gene
CASRIGGRNEAFF	TGTGCCAGTAGGATCGGGGGACGAAATGAAGCTTTCTTT	.	TRBV19	.	TRBJ1-1
CASSLAAGGRHEQYF	TGTGCCAGCAGCTTAGCGGCAGGGGGTAGGCACGAGCAGTACTTC	TRBD1	TRBV7-9	.	TRBJ2-7
CAIHAGTSGSTGELFF	TGTGCCATCCACGCCGGGACTAGCGGGAGTACCGGGGAGCTGTTTTTT	TRBD2	TRBV10-3	.	TRBJ2-2
CASSQGYEQYF	TGTGCCAGCAGCCAGGGCTACGAGCAGTACTTC	.	TRBV2	.	TRBJ2-7
CASSSAGGELFF	TGTGCCAGCAGCTCCGCAGGGGGGGAGCTGTTTTTT	.	TRBV7-8	.	TRBJ2-2
CASNRGRKTQYF	TGTGCCAGCAATCGCGGGAGAAAGACCCAGTACTTC	TRBD2	TRBV28	.	TRBJ2-5
CASSVEVGGDEQYF	TGTGCCAGCAGCGTAGAAGTAGGAGGGGACGAGCAGTACTTC	.	TRBV9	.	TRBJ2-7
CAISAGRDQPQHF	TGTGCCATCAGCGCAGGGAGGGATCAGCCCCAGCATTTT	.	TRBV10-3	few	TRBJ1-5
CASSTGTGGMKEQFF	TGTGCCAGCAGTACCGGGACAGGGGGGATGAAGGAGCAGTTCTTC	TRBD1	TRBV28	.	TRBJ2-1
CASLQVGGYEQFF	TGCGCCAGCCTCCAGGTTGGGGGCTACGAGCAGTTCTTC	.	TRBV4-1	.	TRBJ2-1
CASSKACPQGIGEKLFF	TGTGCCAGCAGCAAAGCTTGCCCCCAGGGGATCGGTGAAAAACTGTTTTTT	.	TRBV21-1	.	TRBJ1-4
CASSLTGGREKLFF	TGTGCCAGCAGTCTTACAGGGGGCAGGGAAAAACTGTTTTTT	TRBD1	TRBV7-6	once	TRBJ1-4
CASMFGDSSNYGYTF	TGTGCCAGCATGTTCGGGGACAGCTCTAACTATGGCTACACCTTC	TRBD1	TRBV6-5	.	TRBJ1-2
CASSPGQEYGYTF	TGCGCCAGCAGCCCCGGACAGGAGTATGGCTACACCTTC	TRBD1	TRBV10-2	.	TRBJ1-2